Listed below are T cell receptor beta chains from one sample, sequenced in a study of blood T cell repertoires in COVID-19. Sequencing was performed with immunoSEQ multiplex PCR; in TCRdb, only in-frame clones are kept and a portion is missing. Seen here are about 130,000 clones, about 80% observed once, and the top ten hold around 3.1%. Specimen: peripheral blood. These receptors all come from a woman aged 80 or over with acute or convalescent COVID-19. CDR3s include the opening cysteine and the closing phenylalanine or tryptophan. Fields, in order: D gene, J gene, clone size, V gene, CDR3 protein, CDR3 DNA. The D gene is left open where the match is weak. Clone size appears in some rows only: once, few, many, or a class for an expanded clone.

.,TRBJ1-1,few,TRBV9,CASSPPTGGGTEAFF,TGTGCCAGCAGCCCCCCGACGGGCGGGGGCACTGAAGCTTTCTTT
.,TRBJ1-6,.,TRBV7-3,CASSPMNRAPLHF,TGTGCCAGCAGCCCTATGAACAGGGCCCCCCTCCACTTT
TRBD1,TRBJ1-2,.,TRBV6-1,CASNSAGGRGYGYTF,TGTGCCAGCAACTCCGCAGGGGGCCGGGGCTATGGCTACACCTTC
.,TRBJ2-1,.,TRBV12-5,CASGRDSNEQFF,TGTGCTAGTGGCAGGGACTCAAATGAGCAGTTCTTC
TRBD1,TRBJ2-7,once,TRBV2,CASSESRTGGSEQYF,TGTGCCAGCAGTGAATCCCGGACAGGGGGCTCCGAGCAGTACTTC
.,TRBJ2-1,few,TRBV18,CASSPIGGPSSYNEQFF,TGTGCCAGCTCACCGATAGGAGGACCGAGCTCCTACAATGAGCAGTTCTTC
.,TRBJ1-6,.,TRBV18,CASSREERSPLHF,TGTGCCAGCTCCCGAGAGGAAAGGTCACCCCTCCACTTT
TRBD1,TRBJ2-7,.,TRBV19,CASSNQGQGADEQYF,TGTGCCAGTAGTAACCAGGGACAGGGGGCTGACGAGCAGTACTTC
.,TRBJ1-5,.,TRBV2,CASNRDSNQPQHF,TGTGCCAGCAACAGGGATAGCAATCAGCCCCAGCATTTT
.,TRBJ1-1,.,TRBV12-3/TRBV12-4,CASSLKRETMAFF,TGTGCCAGCAGCCTTAAAAGGGAGACCATGGCTTTCTTT
.,TRBJ2-2,.,TRBV7-9,CASSSVGGNTGELFF,TGTGCCAGCAGCTCGGTGGGGGGGAACACCGGGGAGCTGTTTTTT
TRBD1,TRBJ1-2,.,TRBV7-9,CASSLRGQGASGYTF,TGTGCCAGCAGCCTCAGGGGACAGGGGGCCAGTGGCTACACCTTC
.,TRBJ1-5,.,TRBV2,CASRSQGGKGNQPQHF,TGTGCCAGCAGGAGCCAAGGGGGAAAGGGCAATCAGCCCCAGCATTTT
TRBD1,TRBJ2-2,.,TRBV11-3,CASSRDRELDGELFF,TGTGCCAGCAGCCGGGACAGGGAGTTAGACGGGGAGCTGTTTTTT
.,TRBJ1-6,.,TRBV2,CASSVNRGEGAVHSPLHF,TGTGCCAGCAGTGTCAACCGGGGGGAGGGCGCTGTTCATTCACCCCTCCACTTT
.,TRBJ2-5,.,TRBV2,CASRLSEETQYF,TGTGCCAGCAGGTTATCGGAAGAGACCCAGTACTTC
.,TRBJ1-4,.,TRBV7-9,CASSLGVLEEKLFF,TGTGCCAGCAGCTTAGGTGTACTGGAGGAAAAACTGTTTTTT
TRBD1,TRBJ1-1,few,TRBV7-2,CASSGQGHMNTEAFF,TGTGCCAGCAGTGGACAGGGTCATATGAACACTGAAGCTTTCTTT
.,TRBJ1-5,.,TRBV4-3,CASSLGQNQPQHF,TGCGCCAGCAGCCTAGGACAAAATCAGCCCCAGCATTTT
TRBD1,TRBJ1-1,.,TRBV10-3,CATAGDRGNTEAFF,TGTGCCACCGCCGGCGACAGGGGGAACACTGAAGCTTTCTTT
TRBD2,TRBJ2-7,.,TRBV7-2,CASSLALAAYEQYF,TGTGCCAGCAGCTTAGCGCTAGCGGCCTACGAGCAGTACTTC
.,TRBJ2-2,.,TRBV6-5,CASSYYAASHAGELFF,TGTGCCAGCAGTTACTATGCGGCTTCCCACGCCGGGGAGCTGTTTTTT
.,TRBJ1-1,.,TRBV3-1/TRBV3-2,CASTVRGLNTEAFF,TGTGCCAGCACCGTACGAGGGTTGAACACTGAAGCTTTCTTT
.,TRBJ1-3,.,TRBV5-4,CASSPTVSGNTIYF,TGTGCCAGCAGCCCCACAGTATCGGGAAACACCATATATTTT
.,TRBJ2-3,.,TRBV11-3,CASSVGGPDTQYF,TGTGCCAGCAGCGTGGGGGGACCAGATACGCAGTATTTT
TRBD2,TRBJ2-3,.,TRBV19,CASSSTSGEGTDTQYF,TGTGCCAGTAGTAGCACTAGCGGGGAAGGAACAGATACGCAGTATTTT
.,TRBJ2-7,few,TRBV5-5,CASSPTNYEQYF,TGTGCCAGCAGCCCGACTAACTACGAGCAGTACTTC
TRBD1,TRBJ1-6,.,TRBV6-1,CASSAYVPGTGISPLHF,TGTGCCAGCAGTGCCTATGTGCCCGGGACAGGGATATCACCCCTCCACTTT
TRBD1,TRBJ1-4,.,TRBV7-9,CASSPMLDREGTANEKLFF,TGTGCCAGCAGCCCCATGTTGGACAGGGAAGGAACGGCTAATGAAAAACTGTTTTTT
.,TRBJ1-1,.,TRBV27,CATGGNTEAFF,TGTGCCACCGGGGGGAACACTGAAGCTTTCTTT
.,TRBJ2-7,.,TRBV2,CASSGGPYEQYF,TGTGCCAGCAGTGGGGGGCCCTACGAGCAGTACTTC
.,TRBJ2-2,.,TRBV25-1,CASSESDRFRTGELFF,TGTGCCAGCAGTGAATCCGACAGGTTCAGGACCGGGGAGCTGTTTTTT
TRBD1,TRBJ2-6,.,TRBV5-4,CASSSTGGAALGANVLTF,TGTGCCAGCAGCTCGACAGGGGGCGCTGCTCTTGGGGCCAACGTCCTGACTTTC
.,TRBJ1-1,.,TRBV7-8,CASRLQGTEAFF,TGTGCCAGCAGATTACAGGGTACTGAAGCTTTCTTT
.,TRBJ1-4,.,TRBV6-1,CASSETTRGNNEKLFF,TGTGCCAGCAGCGAAACTACCAGGGGAAATAATGAAAAACTGTTTTTT
.,TRBJ1-2,.,TRBV7-8,CASSSNSYGYTF,TGTGCCAGCAGCTCAAACAGCTATGGCTACACCTTC
.,TRBJ2-6,.,TRBV29-1,CSVEGRDTRQGGGANVLTF,TGCAGCGTTGAAGGGAGAGATACTCGGCAGGGCGGTGGGGCCAACGTCCTGACTTTC
.,TRBJ2-3,.,TRBV9,CASSVDQGTDTQYF,TGTGCCAGCAGCGTAGACCAGGGCACAGATACGCAGTATTTT
.,TRBJ1-1,.,TRBV7-2,CASSLMTSGSTEAFF,TGTGCCAGCAGCTTAATGACCTCAGGCAGCACTGAAGCTTTCTTT
.,TRBJ1-1,.,TRBV2,CASEGDGWTEAFF,TGTGCCAGCGAGGGGGATGGATGGACTGAAGCTTTCTTT
TRBD1,TRBJ1-4,.,TRBV18,CASSSGTGYNEKLFF,TGTGCCAGCTCGTCCGGGACAGGGTATAATGAAAAACTGTTTTTT
TRBD2,TRBJ2-3,.,TRBV7-2,CASSLAASGRTDTQYF,TGTGCCAGCAGCTTAGCGGCTAGCGGGAGGACAGATACGCAGTATTTT
.,TRBJ1-6,.,TRBV7-2,CASSLVGRQTSYNSPLHF,TGTGCCAGCAGCTTAGTGGGGCGGCAGACCTCTTATAATTCACCCCTCCACTTT
TRBD2,TRBJ2-5,.,TRBV6-4,CASSPSGGALETQYF,TGTGCCAGCAGCCCCAGCGGGGGGGCATTGGAGACCCAGTACTTC
.,TRBJ2-7,.,TRBV12-3/TRBV12-4,CASSSSYEQYF,TGTGCCAGCAGTTCTTCCTACGAGCAGTACTTC
.,TRBJ2-2,once,TRBV6-5,CASSYETRVDRELFF,TGTGCCAGCAGTTACGAAACTAGGGTCGACCGGGAGCTGTTTTTT
.,TRBJ1-2,.,TRBV7-9,CASSTDSEVGGYTF,TGTGCCAGCAGCACAGACAGCGAGGTCGGGGGCTACACCTTC
TRBD1,TRBJ2-1,once,TRBV11-2,CASTLGQGHNEQFF,TGTGCCAGCACTCTGGGACAGGGTCACAATGAGCAGTTCTTC
.,TRBJ2-1,once,TRBV6-2/TRBV6-3,CASSSTGIHNEQFF,TGTGCCAGCAGTTCTACAGGGATCCACAATGAGCAGTTCTTC
TRBD2,TRBJ2-1,.,TRBV6-5,CASSYSGGRYEQFF,TGTGCCAGCAGTTACTCTGGCGGGAGATATGAGCAGTTCTTC
.,TRBJ2-7,.,TRBV7-3,CASSQSQGAEQYF,TGTGCCAGCAGCCAAAGCCAAGGGGCCGAGCAGTACTTC